This T cell receptor beta chain was recovered during a study of tumor and adjacent non-tumor tissue in lung cancer. Overall study results and limits: Tumor TCR diversity, when higher, was linked to shorter survival.

A modified ARM-PCR protocol with three rounds of nested PCR amplified TCRbeta. TCRdb itself ran the multiplex PCR reads through MiXCR, one entry per CDR3 protein. This sample has 90,000 to 100,000 distinct CDR3 sequences, with 75% to 85% found just once. CDR3 length equals 14 residues. From germline, CDR1 is SGHAT and CDR2 FQNNGV. The sample holds one count of this clonotype. The antigen remains undetermined. A read error may produce the germline difference seen at one junction end. RNA was extracted from bulk tissue without any cell sorting. Distant lung tissue was collected more than 3 cm away from the tumor edge.

The chain uses TRBV11-2 and TRBJ2-1, with D possibly being TRBD1 (5 bases). The clonotype was recovered from a man aged 60 to 75 with small cell lung cancer. The specimen was distant non-tumor lung tissue. CDR3: CTSSLEAGLVEQLF. The CDR3 DNA follows: TGTACCAGCAGCTTAGAGGCAGGGTTAGTTGAGCAGTTATTC.